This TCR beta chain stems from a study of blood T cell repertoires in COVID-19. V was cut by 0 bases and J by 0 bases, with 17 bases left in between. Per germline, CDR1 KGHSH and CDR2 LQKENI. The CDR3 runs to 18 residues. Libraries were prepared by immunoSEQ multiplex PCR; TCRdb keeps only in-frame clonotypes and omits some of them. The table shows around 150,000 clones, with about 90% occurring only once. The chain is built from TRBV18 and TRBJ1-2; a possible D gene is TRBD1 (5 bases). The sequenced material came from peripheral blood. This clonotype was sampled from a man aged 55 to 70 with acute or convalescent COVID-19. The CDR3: CASSPPSQPGGANYGYTF. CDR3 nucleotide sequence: TGTGCCAGCTCACCACCGTCACAGCCGGGGGGAGCTAACTATGGCTACACCTTC.